Listed below are T cell receptor beta chains from one sample, sequenced in a study of cytomegalovirus exposure and HLA in healthy donors. The data were produced by immunoSEQ multiplex PCR, yet TCRdb's version contains in-frame clones alone and is incomplete. The data hold some 270,000 clones, with 86% observed a single time. Sequencing input: PBMCs. The source is a woman aged 18-30 years in good health and CMV-seronegative. The CDR3 runs from the conserved cysteine through the conserved F or W. The order of the fields is J gene, clone size, V gene, D gene, CDR3 DNA, CDR3 protein. A D gene is named only where the DNA matches it firmly. Clone size is stated in some rows and not others, as once, few, many or a class when expanded.

TRBJ1-2,NA,TRBV5-1,TRBD1,TGCGCCAGCAGCCAGGGACAGGGCCGCTGGAACACCTTC,CASSQGQGRWNTF
TRBJ1-5,NA,TRBV2,TRBD1,TGTGCCAGCAGTGATACTATTCAAGGGGGCAGGGGACGCAATCAGCCCCAGCATTTT,CASSDTIQGGRGRNQPQHF
TRBJ1-2,NA,TRBV7-9,NA,TGTGCCAGCAGCCTCGAGGGAGTTGTGATTGGCGGCTACACCTTC,CASSLEGVVIGGYTF
TRBJ2-7,NA,TRBV30,TRBD2,TGTGCCTGGAGTAGGTCCCTAGCGGGACTTTCCTACGAGCAGTACTTC,CAWSRSLAGLSYEQYF
TRBJ1-5,NA,TRBV19,TRBD1,TGTGCCAGTAGTATCCAGGGGGCTTTTCAGCCCCAGCATTTT,CASSIQGAFQPQHF
TRBJ1-2,NA,TRBV5-6,TRBD1,TGTGCCAGCAGCTTCCACTTCTTTGGGACAGGGTCCTCCTACTATGGCTACACCTTC,CASSFHFFGTGSSYYGYTF
TRBJ1-1,NA,TRBV30,NA,TGTGCCTGGAGTGTAGGGTGGAGGAGCACTGAAGCTTTCTTT,CAWSVGWRSTEAFF
TRBJ1-6,NA,TRBV5-1,NA,TGCGCCAGCAGCTTGGGGGCAGGGATCAATTCACCCCTCCACTTT,CASSLGAGINSPLHF
TRBJ2-5,NA,TRBV19,TRBD2,TGTGCCAGTAGTATAACACTAGCGGGAGAGACCCAGTACTTC,CASSITLAGETQYF
TRBJ1-1,NA,TRBV10-3,NA,TGTGCCATCAAGGCGGGGTCGGAAGCTTTCTTT,CAIKAGSEAFF
TRBJ1-1,NA,TRBV7-2,NA,TGTGCCAGCAGCTACAGGGAAGCTTTCTTT,CASSYREAFF
TRBJ2-7,NA,TRBV6-5,NA,TGTGCCAGCAGTGCGGGACCCCCTTTAGTCTACGAGCAGTACTTC,CASSAGPPLVYEQYF
TRBJ1-2,once,TRBV4-1,NA,TGCGCCAGCAGCCAAGAGGGGAGGGGAAGACCCGGCTACACCTTC,CASSQEGRGRPGYTF
TRBJ1-5,NA,TRBV30,NA,TGTGCCTGGAGGGATACAGGGAGCAATCAGCCCCAGCATTTT,CAWRDTGSNQPQHF
TRBJ1-1,NA,TRBV27,NA,TGTGCCAGCAGTTTGCGAGGGGGGGGACCGGGTACTGAAGCTTTCTTT,CASSLRGGGPGTEAFF
TRBJ1-2,NA,TRBV6-4,NA,TGTGCCAGCAGTGCAGGGGTGGTGGAGGGCTACACCTTC,CASSAGVVEGYTF
TRBJ1-1,NA,TRBV6-5,TRBD1,TGTGCCAGCAGTTACAGGGGGCTGGAGACTGAAGCTTTCTTT,CASSYRGLETEAFF
TRBJ1-2,NA,TRBV6-5,NA,TGTGCCAGCAGGGGCCTCCCCGGCGACTATGGCTACACCTTC,CASRGLPGDYGYTF
TRBJ1-2,once,TRBV18,TRBD1,TGTGCCAGCTGGCCGGGACAGGGTCTAGGTGGCTACACCTTC,CASWPGQGLGGYTF
TRBJ1-1,NA,TRBV13,TRBD1,TGTGCCAGCAGACAACGGACAGGGCGGGACACTGAAGCTTTCTTT,CASRQRTGRDTEAFF
TRBJ2-7,few,TRBV2,TRBD2,TGTGCCAGAAAGGCTAGCGGGAGCTCGGGCGAGCAGTACTTC,CARKASGSSGEQYF
TRBJ2-1,NA,TRBV6-4,NA,TGTGCCAGCAGTCTATCGGACACAAGCTCCTACAATGAGCAGTTCTTC,CASSLSDTSSYNEQFF
TRBJ2-5,NA,TRBV30,NA,TGTGCCTGGACCAGGACAGACAGAGAGACCCAGTACTTC,CAWTRTDRETQYF
TRBJ1-5,NA,TRBV18,NA,TGTGCCAGCTCACCAACGGGGGGCGTCAGTCAGCCCCAGCATTTT,CASSPTGGVSQPQHF
TRBJ1-5,few,TRBV19,NA,TGTGCCAGTAGTATGATATCAGGGAATCAGCCCCAGCATTTT,CASSMISGNQPQHF
TRBJ2-1,NA,TRBV29-1,TRBD2,TGCAGCGTTGAAGATATCGGGGGGGGCTACAATGAGCAGTTCTTC,CSVEDIGGGYNEQFF
TRBJ1-1,NA,TRBV6-1,NA,TGTGCCAGCAGTGACCTCCGGGGCACTGAAGCTTTCTTT,CASSDLRGTEAFF
TRBJ2-5,NA,TRBV4-1,TRBD1,TGCGCCAGCAGCCAAGCCGCCAGGGGACAGGTGGGGGGCCAGTACTTC,CASSQAARGQVGGQYF
TRBJ2-7,NA,TRBV5-5,NA,TGTGCCAGCAGCTTGGCCTCGGTTAGCTCCTACGAGCAGTACTTC,CASSLASVSSYEQYF
TRBJ1-5,NA,TRBV5-1,NA,TGCGCCAGCAGCTTGGACGGACACCCTAGCAATCAGCCCCAGCATTTT,CASSLDGHPSNQPQHF
TRBJ1-2,NA,TRBV27,NA,TGTGCCAGCAGTACCCGGGCCCCCGGGGGTATAAGATATGGCTACACCTTC,CASSTRAPGGIRYGYTF
TRBJ2-1,NA,TRBV27,TRBD1,TGTGCCAGCAGTTTAATCCGACAGGGTGGGTACAATGAGCAGTTCTTC,CASSLIRQGGYNEQFF
TRBJ2-3,few,TRBV14,TRBD1,TGTGCCAGCAGCGCCGGACAGGGAAGTACAGATACGCAGTATTTT,CASSAGQGSTDTQYF
TRBJ1-2,NA,TRBV13,TRBD1,TGTGCCAGCAGTCGAACAAGACAGGGGGCATCTAACTATGGCTACACCTTC,CASSRTRQGASNYGYTF
TRBJ2-3,NA,TRBV5-1,TRBD1,TGCGCCGGGAAGACAGGGGAAACGGATACGCAGTATTTT,CAGKTGETDTQYF
TRBJ1-5,NA,TRBV28,TRBD1,TGTGCCAGCAGAGGACAGGGGGCTACTTTTGGACCCCAGCATTTT,CASRGQGATFGPQHF
TRBJ1-2,NA,TRBV7-9,TRBD1,TGTGCCAGCAGCTTAGGAGGGGGCCACCTCGGCTATGGCTACACCTTC,CASSLGGGHLGYGYTF
TRBJ1-5,NA,TRBV7-8,TRBD1,TGTGCCAGCAGCTTAGAGGTTGCAGGGGGCGGATGGGGCAATCAGCCCCAGCATTTT,CASSLEVAGGGWGNQPQHF
TRBJ2-7,NA,TRBV6-6,TRBD1,TGTGCCAGCAGTCCGTCCGGGACAGGGGCCGACTTC,CASSPSGTGADF
TRBJ2-7,NA,TRBV6-5,TRBD2,TGTGCCAGCAGTTACCCTCGGGGGGGGATAGGCGACGAGCAGTACTTC,CASSYPRGGIGDEQYF
TRBJ1-3,NA,TRBV29-1,NA,TGCAGCGGCGTACAGGGAACGGCGGGAAACACCATATATTTT,CSGVQGTAGNTIYF
TRBJ2-1,NA,TRBV14,TRBD2,TGTGCCAGCAGCTCCGGGAGGATAGGTGAGCAGTTCTTC,CASSSGRIGEQFF
TRBJ1-1,NA,TRBV29-1,NA,TGCAGCGTTAAAAGAAACAGGATGAACACTGAAGCTTTCTTT,CSVKRNRMNTEAFF
TRBJ2-7,NA,TRBV9,NA,TGTGCCAGCAGCCCTGATACGCGTCCCCGGGAGCAGTACTTC,CASSPDTRPREQYF
TRBJ1-2,NA,TRBV6-1,TRBD1,TGTGCCAGCAGTGAAGCGGGACAGTTGCTCTATGGCTACACCTTC,CASSEAGQLLYGYTF
TRBJ2-4,NA,TRBV9,NA,TGTGCCAGCAGCGCCTCGGGGACAATAGCCAAAAACATTCAGTACTTC,CASSASGTIAKNIQYF
TRBJ2-5,NA,TRBV6-5,TRBD2,TGTGCCAGCAGTCCAGGGACTACCCCCGGGACCCAGTACTTC,CASSPGTTPGTQYF
TRBJ2-4,NA,TRBV18,TRBD1,TGTGCCAGCTCACCACTATTCGACAGGGAAGGAGGAAAAAACATTCAGTACTTC,CASSPLFDREGGKNIQYF
TRBJ2-2,few,TRBV25-1,NA,TGTGCCAGCAGTGAAGGCGAGGAGGTCGGGGAGCTGTTTTTT,CASSEGEEVGELFF
TRBJ1-1,NA,TRBV30,NA,TGTGCCTGGAGTGTACAGGGATCGAACACTGAAGCTTTCTTT,CAWSVQGSNTEAFF
TRBJ1-5,NA,TRBV30,TRBD1,TGTGCCTGGAGTGCGGGACAGGGGAACAATCAGCCCCAGCATTTT,CAWSAGQGNNQPQHF
TRBJ2-6,NA,TRBV28,NA,TGTGCCAGCAGTTTGAGATTTATCTCTGGGGCCAACGTCCTGACTTTC,CASSLRFISGANVLTF